One and the same sample provided the 25 T cell receptor beta chains below, sequenced in a study of shared T cell receptors in the human thymus. TCRdb's table, derived via immunoSEQ multiplex PCR, lists solely in-frame clones and lacks some. The table includes roughly 68,000 clones, nearly 95% detected once. Source material: thymocytes. These receptors were collected from a human donor.

The rearrangement joins TRBV6-6 to TRBJ2-5; no clear D gene. The V gene's germline CDR1 is MNHNY and CDR2 SVGAGI (reference sequence). The CDR3 has 16 amino acids. Deletions cut 6 bases from V and 3 bases from J, with 20 bases between. Here the CDR3 DNA reads TGTGCCAGCAGAAAAGGGCCAATAAGCCGGGAAGAGACCCAGTACTTC. This codes for CASRKGPISREETQYF.

The chain has TRBV19 and TRBJ2-1; 7 bases line up with TRBD1. Losses at the gene ends were 10 bases for V and 2 bases for J; bases not matched to a gene: 17. The CDR3 has 17 amino acids. CDR1 is LNHDA, CDR2 SQIVND, per germline (reference sequence). CDR3 region: CATKGQPRARPYNEQFF. The CDR3 DNA sequence: TGTGCCACCAAGGGACAGCCAAGAGCCCGACCCTACAATGAGCAGTTCTTC.

V and J are TRBV7-6 and TRBJ2-5; TRBD1 agrees at 7 bases. The V and J ends lost 9 bases and 5 bases, in that order; junction bases with no gene match: 18. CDR3 length: 16 residues. CDR1 and CDR2 from the germline V gene are SGHVS and FNYEAQ. CDR3 nucleotide sequence: TGTGCCAGTGCGACGGGCCGGGACAGCTCGTACGAGACCCAGTACTTC. It translates to CASATGRDSSYETQYF.

The chain combines TRBV6-1 with TRBJ2-5, with D uncertain. In germline, CDR1 is MNHNS, CDR2 SASEGT. V lost 3 bases and J 1 base, leaving 3 bases between the germline ends. This CDR3 comprises 12 residues. The chain's CDR3 is CASSETQETQYF. In nucleotides, the CDR3 is TGTGCCAGCAGTGAGACCCAAGAGACCCAGTACTTC.

This rearrangement joins TRBV27 to TRBJ2-7, with 11 positions matching TRBD2. From germline, CDR1 is MNHEY and CDR2 SMNVEV (reference sequence). The CDR3 is 13 residues long. With V trimmed by 8 bases and J by 2 bases, 2 bases remained unmatched. The CDR3 bases are TGTGCCAGCGGGACTAGCGGCCCCTACGAGCAGTACTTC. This translates into CASGTSGPYEQYF.

V gene TRBV4-3 combines with J gene TRBJ1-5, with 10 positions matching TRBD1. This CDR3 comprises 19 residues. CDR1 is LGHNA and CDR2 is YSLEER in the germline V gene. V was pared by 2 bases and J by 5 bases, with 15 bases of the junction left unmatched. CDR3 DNA sequence: TGCGCCAGCAGCCAACACGCCGACAGGGGGCCTGCCGATTATCAGCCCCAGCATTTT. As protein: CASSQHADRGPADYQPQHF.

V is TRBV5-1 and J is TRBJ2-7; a weak D match, TRBD1 (6 bases). Germline-derived CDR1 and CDR2 are SGHRS and YFSETQ. CDR3 length: 15 residues. The germline V and J ends were trimmed by 3 bases and 3 bases, with 16 bases remaining between them. CDR3 nucleotides: TGCGCCAGCAGCTCAGGGGTCCTAAAGAACTACGAGCAGTACTTC. This translates into CASSSGVLKNYEQYF.

The CDR3 coding sequence is TGTGCCAGCAGCTTAGATTTGGGCAGGCCATATGGCTACACCTTC. Encoded protein: CASSLDLGRPYGYTF. The rearrangement links TRBV11-2 to TRBJ1-2; D is unclear. V dropped 0 bases and J dropped 5 bases, with 13 bases sitting between them. CDR1 and CDR2 (germline): SGHAT, FQNNGV. CDR3 length equals 15 residues. Complete variable domain (other parts from reference TRBV11-2 and TRBJ1-2): EAGVAQSPRYKIIEKRQSVAFWCNPISGHATLYWYQQILGQGPKLLIQFQNNGVVDDSQLPKDRFSAERLKGVDSTLKIQPAKLEDSAVYLCASSLDLGRPYGYTFGSGTRLTVV.

This clone showed up just once. The gene calls are TRBV5-5 and TRBJ2-3; D uncertain. The CDR3 is 12 residues long. V was trimmed by 1 base and J by 4 bases, leaving 4 bases between them. The germline V gene has CDR1 SGHKS and CDR2 YYEKEE (reference sequence). CDR3 bases: TGTGCCAGCAGCTTGTTCGCAGATACGCAGTATTTT. Translation gives CASSLFADTQYF.

This chain joins TRBV5-4 and TRBJ1-2; 11 nucleotides align to TRBD1. The V and J ends lost 4 bases and 2 bases, in that order; junction bases with no gene match: 7. This CDR3 spans 16 amino acids. Germline V gives CDR1 SGHNT, CDR2 YYREEE (reference sequence). The chain's CDR3 is CASSTGTGGKNYGYTF. The DNA of the CDR3 is TGTGCCAGCAGCACAGGGACAGGGGGAAAAAACTATGGCTACACCTTC.

This chain uses TRBV7-9 with TRBJ1-2; 7 nucleotides match TRBD1. The CDR3 length is 11 residues. J lost 11 bases, V lost 5 bases, and 5 bases had no gene match. CDR1 and CDR2 from the germline V gene are SEHNR and FQNEAQ (reference sequence). The CDR3 loop is CASSRDSRYTF. The CDR3 region has the DNA TGTGCCAGCAGCCGGGACAGTCGATACACCTTC.

The chain employs TRBV27 and TRBJ1-6; TRBD1 matches 7 bases. The V gene's germline CDR1 is MNHEY and CDR2 SMNVEV (reference sequence). The CDR3 runs 17 residues. The trim removed 11 bases at V and 0 bases at J, leaving 13 bases unmatched. CDR3 DNA sequence: TGTGCCTGCCATCTCGGACAGGAGAGCTCCTATAATTCACCCCTCCACTTT. This codes for CACHLGQESSYNSPLHF.

This clone appeared once. The CDR3 sequence is CASSSPARTGELFF. CDR3 nucleotides: TGTGCCAGCAGTTCCCCAGCAAGGACCGGGGAGCTGTTTTTT. J is TRBJ2-2 and V is TRBV28; the D is unclear. Looked up from germline, CDR1 is MDHEN and CDR2 is SYDVKM. This CDR3 is 14 amino acids long. V was trimmed by 4 bases and J by 5 bases, leaving 11 bases between them.

Note on this clone: Other DNA sequences in the same sample also yield this CDR3. V is TRBV27 and J is TRBJ2-2, with 9 nucleotides matching TRBD1. The CDR3 is 14 residues long. Germline trimming cut 4 bases from V and 11 bases from J; bases unmatched to any gene: 8. Germline values: CDR1 MNHEY, CDR2 SMNVEV (reference sequence). Here the CDR3 DNA reads TGTGCCAGCAGTTGGGACAGGGCGATCGGAGAGCTGTTTTTT. Translated: CASSWDRAIGELFF.

V is TRBV28 and J is TRBJ1-1, with a tentative D call TRBD1 (5 bases). The V gene's germline CDR1 is MDHEN and CDR2 SYDVKM. CDR3 length: 19 residues. Trimming pared 3 bases from V and 3 bases from J, leaving 26 bases between. CDR3 in amino acids: CASSFNLLEAGLKDTEAFF. For the CDR3, the DNA is TGTGCCAGCAGTTTTAACTTGTTGGAGGCAGGGTTGAAGGACACTGAAGCTTTCTTT. Full variable domain (remainder filled in from reference TRBV28 and TRBJ1-1): DVKVTQSSRYLVKRTGEKVFLECVQDMDHENMFWYRQDPGLGLRLIYFSYDVKMKEKGDIPEGYSVSREKKERFSLILESASTNQTSMYLCASSFNLLEAGLKDTEAFFGQGTRLTVV.

This sequence joins TRBV7-6 and TRBJ2-5; 10 nucleotides match TRBD2. V lost 1 base to trimming and J lost 0 bases; unmatched junction nucleotides: 5. CDR1 is SGHVS and CDR2 is FNYEAQ in the germline V gene. The CDR3 loop spans 17 amino acids. CDR3 in amino acids: CASSLGDSGGYQETQYF. The CDR3, as DNA: TGTGCCAGCAGCTTAGGGGATAGCGGGGGGTACCAAGAGACCCAGTACTTC.

This clone appeared once. V usage is TRBV4-1 and J usage is TRBJ2-5; D not certain. CDR3 length equals 15 residues. Trimming removed 3 bases from V and 4 bases from J, with 15 bases in between. Germline V gives CDR1 MGHRA, CDR2 YSYEKL. Written as DNA, the CDR3 is TGCGCCAGCAGCCATCCTAGAATTAGTTCAGAGACCCAGTACTTC. Amino acids: CASSHPRISSETQYF.

The chain is built from TRBV25-1 and TRBJ1-5; a weak D match, TRBD1 (6 bases). This CDR3 comprises 14 residues. The germline CDR1 and CDR2 sequences are MGHDK and SYGVNS. Trimming removed 7 bases from V and 6 bases from J, with 16 bases in between. The chain's CDR3 is CASTHGGRGQPQHF. Here the CDR3 DNA reads TGTGCCAGCACTCACGGGGGCAGGGGTCAGCCCCAGCATTTT.

V is TRBV27 and J is TRBJ1-6, with TRBD1 as a possible D gene (5 bases). Trimming left V 3 bases short and J 6 bases short, with 12 bases between. This CDR3 has 15 residues. Germline values: CDR1 MNHEY, CDR2 SMNVEV (reference sequence). CDR3 protein: CASSFGTGPNSPLHF. CDR3 coding DNA: TGTGCCAGCAGTTTCGGGACGGGACCTAATTCACCCCTCCACTTT.

This chain joins TRBV2 and TRBJ2-7; TRBD2 might be the D (6 bases). The CDR3 covers 14 residues. Germline V lookup: CDR1 SNHLY, CDR2 FYNNEI. V dropped 9 bases and J dropped 3 bases, with 18 bases sitting between them. The CDR3 coding sequence is TGTGCCAGTAGGCAGTCTTCGGGGGTCTACGAGCAGTACTTC. Amino acids: CASRQSSGVYEQYF.

This clone has just one count. V and J are TRBV14 and TRBJ2-7, with TRBD1 matching 9 bases. This CDR3 contains 16 residues. Germline assignment: CDR1 SGHDN and CDR2 FVKESK. After removal of 3 bases from V and 2 bases from J, the junction contained 8 bases not matched to a gene. The CDR3 bases are TGTGCCAGCAGCCAGGGAGGCGACAGGGGGACCTACGAGCAGTACTTC. Amino acid sequence: CASSQGGDRGTYEQYF.

This chain joins TRBV7-2 and TRBJ2-7; 8 nucleotides agree with TRBD2. CDR1 is SGHTA and CDR2 is FQGNSA in the germline V gene. V gave up 5 bases and J gave up 4 bases; unmatched junction bases: 10. The CDR3 runs to 15 residues. The CDR3 reads CASSPPGLEAYEQYF. The CDR3 DNA follows: TGTGCCAGCAGCCCCCCGGGACTAGAGGCGTACGAGCAGTACTTC.

This clone was picked up a small number of times. Within the sample, other DNA sequences also encode this same CDR3. The J gene is TRBJ2-3, the V gene TRBV10-3; TRBD2 is a possible D gene (6 bases). CDR1 is ENHRY, CDR2 SYGVKD, per germline. V gave up 2 bases and J gave up 3 bases, with 18 bases separating them. The CDR3 covers 17 residues. CDR3 region: CAISEPSDGGVTDTQYF. Written as DNA, the CDR3 is TGTGCCATCAGTGAGCCCTCCGACGGGGGAGTTACAGATACGCAGTATTTT.

The rearrangement joins TRBV30 to TRBJ2-3; D is uncertain. V was pared by 4 bases and J by 6 bases, with 8 bases between. CDR1 is GTSNPN and CDR2 is SVGIG in the germline V gene (reference sequence). This CDR3 comprises 11 residues. The CDR3 here is CAWTERDTQYF. The DNA for the CDR3 is TGTGCCTGGACCGAACGCGATACGCAGTATTTT.

The chain recombines TRBV9 with TRBJ2-2, with TRBD1 identical over 10 bases. Germline CDR1 and CDR2: SGDLS and YYNGEE. V shed 2 bases, J shed 7 bases, and the junction held 5 bases outside the gene matches. The length of the CDR3 is 15 residues. The CDR3 loop is CASSVLRDRGGELFF. The CDR3 nucleotides are TGTGCCAGCAGCGTCCTCCGGGACAGGGGCGGGGAGCTGTTTTTT. Supplemented by reference TRBV9 and TRBJ2-2, the full variable domain reads DSGVTQTPKHLITATGQRVTLRCSPRSGDLSVYWYQQSLDQGLQFLIQYYNGEERAKGNILERFSAQQFPDLHSELNLSSLELGDSALYFCASSVLRDRGGELFFGEGSRLTVL.